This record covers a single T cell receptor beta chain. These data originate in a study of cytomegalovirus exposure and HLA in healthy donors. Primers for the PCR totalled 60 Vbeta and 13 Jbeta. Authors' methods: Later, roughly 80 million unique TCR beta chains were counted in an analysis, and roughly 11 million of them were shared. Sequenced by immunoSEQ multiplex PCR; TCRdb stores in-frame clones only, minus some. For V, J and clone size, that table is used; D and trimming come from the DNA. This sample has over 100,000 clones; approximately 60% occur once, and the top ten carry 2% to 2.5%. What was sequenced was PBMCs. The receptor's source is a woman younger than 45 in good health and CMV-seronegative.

CDR3 residues: CASSEVTGTGVNTEAFF. CDR3 nucleotides: TGTGCCAGCAGTGAAGTCACCGGGACAGGGGTGAACACTGAAGCTTTCTTT. V is TRBV2 and J is TRBJ1-1; 10 nucleotides match TRBD1. Germline trimming cut 1 base from V and 0 bases from J; bases unmatched to any gene: 5. CDR3 length: 17 amino acids. Germline assignment: CDR1 SNHLY and CDR2 FYNNEI.